This TCR beta chain was sequenced for a study of T cells after yellow fever vaccination. Whole-study findings and limits: The secondary response peaked faster, at day 5 versus 15, but was weaker.

The count of this clonotype is one. Its antigen is still unknown. MiXCR was run by TCRdb on the 5' RACE reads, yielding one entry per CDR3 protein. The table shows nearly 550,000 distinct CDR3 sequences, with 15% to 20% occurring only once. Germline V gene data show CDR1 as SGDLS and CDR2 as YYNGEE. Trimming at V came to 0 bases and at J to 4 bases, leaving 5 bases not matched to a gene. CDR3 length: 16 residues. The source is a man younger than 40 who received the YFV17D yellow fever vaccine. The sequencing used PBMCs, collected 15 days after the yellow fever booster vaccination. The rearrangement joins TRBV9 to TRBJ2-2, with TRBD1 identical over 8 bases. CDR3 sequence reads: CASSVEWTGPTGELFF. The CDR3 bases are TGTGCCAGCAGCGTAGAATGGACAGGGCCCACCGGGGAGCTGTTTTTT.